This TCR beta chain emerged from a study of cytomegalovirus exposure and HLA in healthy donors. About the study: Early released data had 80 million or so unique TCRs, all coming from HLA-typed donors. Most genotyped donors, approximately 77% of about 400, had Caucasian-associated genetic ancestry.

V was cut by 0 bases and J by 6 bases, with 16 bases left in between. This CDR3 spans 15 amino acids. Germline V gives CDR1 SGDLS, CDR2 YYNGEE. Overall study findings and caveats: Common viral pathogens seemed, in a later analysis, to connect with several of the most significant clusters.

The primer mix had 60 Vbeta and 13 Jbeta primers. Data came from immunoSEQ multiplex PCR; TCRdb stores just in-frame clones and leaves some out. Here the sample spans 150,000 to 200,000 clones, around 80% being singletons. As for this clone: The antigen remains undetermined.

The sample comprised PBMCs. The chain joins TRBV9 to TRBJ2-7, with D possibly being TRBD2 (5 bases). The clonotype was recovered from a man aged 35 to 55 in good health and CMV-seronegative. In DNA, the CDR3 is TGTGCCAGCAGCGTAGCGGCGGGTGTGGGCCCCGAGCAGTACTTC. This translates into CASSVAAGVGPEQYF.